One sample yielded the 32 T cell receptor beta chains listed below, sequenced in a study of T cells in localized non-small cell lung cancer. Sequenced by immunoSEQ multiplex PCR; TCRdb stores in-frame clones only, minus some. This table holds roughly 30,000 clones, around 82% found once. Sequenced here: peripheral blood mononuclear cells, sampled before any cancer treatment. The origin of the receptors is a man between 40 and 70 years old with stage III lung adenocarcinoma.

The rearrangement joins TRBV5-1 to TRBJ1-1; possibly TRBD1 for D (5 bases). The length of the CDR3 is 15 residues. Trimming removed 6 bases from V and 5 bases from J, with 20 bases in between. Germline values: CDR1 SGHRS, CDR2 YFSETQ. CDR3 coding DNA: TGCGCCAGCACCTTATCAGGGCCCGGGGGGACTGAAGCTTTCTTT. Amino acid sequence: CASTLSGPGGTEAFF. The full variable domain, with the rest looked up from reference TRBV5-1 and TRBJ1-1, is KAGVTQTPRYLIKTRGQQVTLSCSPISGHRSVSWYQQTPGQGLQFLFEYFSETQRNKGNFPGRFSGRQFSNSRSEMNVSTLELGDSALYLCASTLSGPGGTEAFFGQGTRLTVV.

Only one count was recorded for this clone. The V gene is TRBV5-4, the J gene TRBJ1-2; D perhaps matches TRBD1 (5 bases). Germline V gives CDR1 SGHNT, CDR2 YYREEE (reference sequence). Trimming removed 5 bases at V and 4 bases at J, with 24 bases between. The CDR3 contains 17 residues. CDR3 coding DNA: TGTGCCAGCAGGAATGGGGGAGATCTAGCTAGGAGCTATGGCTACACCTTC. Its translation: CASRNGGDLARSYGYTF.

This sequence joins TRBV5-1 and TRBJ1-4, with 9 nucleotides matching TRBD1. CDR1 and CDR2 (germline): SGHRS, YFSETQ. V was pared by 4 bases and J by 4 bases, with 5 bases of the junction left unmatched. The CDR3 runs to 15 residues. DNA of the CDR3: TGCGCCAGCAGCGTGGGACAGGGATATAATGAAAAACTGTTTTTT. This codes for CASSVGQGYNEKLFF.

The J gene is TRBJ1-2, the V gene TRBV5-1; 7 positions agree with TRBD1. V trimming: 4 bases; J trimming: 8 bases; junction bases outside the gene matches: 11. Germline-derived CDR1 and CDR2 are SGHRS and YFSETQ. The CDR3 is 14 amino acids. The CDR3 coding sequence is TGCGCCAGCAGCCTCCTGGGGACAGATAACGGCTACACCTTC. Residues: CASSLLGTDNGYTF. Variable domain in full (rest from reference TRBV5-1 and TRBJ1-2): KAGVTQTPRYLIKTRGQQVTLSCSPISGHRSVSWYQQTPGQGLQFLFEYFSETQRNKGNFPGRFSGRQFSNSRSEMNVSTLELGDSALYLCASSLLGTDNGYTFGSGTRLTVV.

The rearrangement joins TRBV29-1 to TRBJ1-3; D gene uncertain. The CDR3 consists of 11 residues. With 1 base removed from V and 2 bases from J, the gap between germline ends came to 0 bases. The germline V gene encodes CDR1 SQVTM and CDR2 ANQGSEA. The CDR3 loop reads CSVEAGNTIYF. CDR3 DNA: TGCAGCGTTGAAGCTGGAAACACCATATATTTT.

The rearrangement uses TRBV5-8 and TRBJ1-6, with D perhaps matching TRBD1 (5 bases). V dropped 7 bases and J dropped 2 bases, with 7 bases sitting between them. CDR1 SGHTS and CDR2 YDEGEE come from the germline V gene. This CDR3 contains 13 residues. CDR3 protein: CASGGTYNSPLHF. The DNA for the CDR3 is TGTGCCAGCGGGGGAACCTATAATTCACCCCTCCACTTT.

J is TRBJ1-4 and V is TRBV20-1; D remains unclear. This CDR3 has 11 residues. Per germline, CDR1 DFQATT and CDR2 SNEGSKA (reference sequence). The ends were cut back, 5 bases at V and 8 bases at J, with 9 bases in the middle. The CDR3, as DNA: TGCAGTGCTGTTTACTTGGAAAAACTGTTTTTT. This encodes CSAVYLEKLFF.

The CDR3 region is CASSPRGGERNEKLFF. For the CDR3, the DNA is TGTGCCAGCAGCCCCCGGGGGGGGGAGAGGAATGAAAAACTGTTTTTT. The rearrangement uses TRBV7-9 and TRBJ1-4, with D maybe TRBD1 (5 bases). The germline V gene has CDR1 SEHNR and CDR2 FQNEAQ (reference sequence). CDR3 size: 16 residues. The V end was cut by 5 bases, the J end by 5 bases, with 18 bases between.

V gene TRBV4-1 combines with J gene TRBJ2-3; TRBD1 is a possible D gene (5 bases). The CDR3 runs to 14 residues. CDR1 is MGHRA and CDR2 is YSYEKL in the germline V gene. Trimming removed 0 bases from V and 3 bases from J, with 7 bases in between. CDR3 sequence reads: CASSQDRGTDTQYF. The CDR3 DNA reads as TGCGCCAGCAGCCAAGATAGGGGTACAGATACGCAGTATTTT.

The rearrangement joins TRBV28 to TRBJ2-5; tentatively, D is TRBD2 (6 bases). Judging by the DNA end, TRBJ2-7 fits better; the J call may be wrong. The CDR3 is 15 residues long. The germline gives CDR1 MDHEN, CDR2 SYDVKM. The CDR3 sequence: CASSLGGEGNDEQYF. The CDR3 DNA follows: TGTGCCAGCAGTTTAGGAGGGGAAGGGAACGACGAGCAGTACTTC.

The V gene is TRBV10-2, the J gene TRBJ2-5; maybe TRBD1 (6 bases). The germline V and J ends were trimmed by 4 bases and 4 bases, with 13 bases remaining between them. CDR3 size: 14 residues. Germline assignment: CDR1 WSHSY and CDR2 SAAADI. The CDR3 sequence: CASSVGQGLETQYF. The CDR3 bases are TGCGCCAGCAGTGTTGGGCAGGGGTTAGAGACCCAGTACTTC.

This chain links TRBV28 with TRBJ2-7; D not resolved. Germline-derived CDR1 and CDR2 are MDHEN and SYDVKM. V was shortened by 5 bases and J by 7 bases, with 18 bases between the two germline ends. The CDR3 sequence is 14 residues long. The CDR3 spells CASSPWTSHEEQYF. For the CDR3, the DNA is TGTGCCAGCAGTCCATGGACGTCACACGAGGAGCAGTACTTC.

The chain recombines TRBV5-5 with TRBJ1-4; D not resolved. The CDR3 spans 14 residues. V was clipped by 0 bases and J by 5 bases, with 8 bases between them. Germline CDR1 reads SGHKS; CDR2 reads YYEKEE (reference sequence). CDR3 in amino acids: CASSLGQLNEKLFF. The CDR3, as DNA: TGTGCCAGCAGCTTGGGGCAGCTAAATGAAAAACTGTTTTTT.

In its sample, this clone was seen a few times. CDR3 region: CASGQDEKLFF. The CDR3 DNA is TGTGCCAGCGGACAGGATGAAAAACTGTTTTTT. The rearrangement uses TRBV28 and TRBJ1-4; 7 positions agree with TRBD1. The germline V gene has CDR1 MDHEN and CDR2 SYDVKM. The length of the CDR3 is 11 residues. The trim removed 8 bases at V and 6 bases at J, leaving 0 bases unmatched. Variable domain in full (rest from reference TRBV28 and TRBJ1-4): DVKVTQSSRYLVKRTGEKVFLECVQDMDHENMFWYRQDPGLGLRLIYFSYDVKMKEKGDIPEGYSVSREKKERFSLILESASTNQTSMYLCASGQDEKLFFGSGTQLSVL.

This chain connects TRBV11-2 to TRBJ1-1; D gene uncertain. V shed 0 bases and J shed 1 base, with 6 bases lying between them. The CDR3 extends over 14 amino acids. The V gene's germline CDR1 is SGHAT and CDR2 FQNNGV. The CDR3 is CASSLDWGNTEAFF. CDR3 nucleotide sequence: TGTGCCAGCAGCTTAGATTGGGGGAACACTGAAGCTTTCTTT.

The V call is TRBV10-3, the J call TRBJ1-5; TRBD1 agrees at 7 bases. The J segment lost 2 bases and the V segment lost 10 bases, leaving 5 bases of the junction unmatched. This CDR3 has 13 residues. CDR1 and CDR2 from the germline V gene are ENHRY and SYGVKD. CDR3 in DNA: TGTGCCACCAACGACAGGGGCAATCAGCCCCAGCATTTT. Amino acid sequence: CATNDRGNQPQHF.

This chain uses TRBV2 with TRBJ2-3; no definite D call. The germline gives CDR1 SNHLY, CDR2 FYNNEI. CDR3 length: 11 residues. Deletions cut 4 bases from V and 3 bases from J, with 2 bases between. The CDR3 sequence: CASSVTDTQYF. CDR3 nucleotide sequence: TGTGCCAGCAGTGTTACAGATACGCAGTATTTT.

This clone came up a few times. The chain couples TRBV30 to TRBJ1-1, with D unclear. Germline V gene data show CDR1 as GTSNPN and CDR2 as SVGIG (reference sequence). The V end lost 0 bases, the J end lost 5 bases, and 7 bases lay between the germline ends. The CDR3 is 12 amino acids. This CDR3 is CAWSVTGTEAFF. DNA of the CDR3: TGTGCCTGGAGTGTAACGGGGACTGAAGCTTTCTTT. The full variable domain, in which reference TRBV30 and TRBJ1-1 provide the parts outside the CDR3, is SQTIHQWPATLVQPVGSPLSLECTVEGTSNPNLYWYRQAAGRGLQLLFYSVGIGQISSEVPQNLSASRPQDRQFILSSKKLLLSDSGFYLCAWSVTGTEAFFGQGTRLTVV.

This chain links TRBV7-3 with TRBJ2-2; 9 bases match TRBD1. This CDR3 spans 18 amino acids. V lost 5 bases, J lost 5 bases, and 15 bases stayed unmatched. CDR1 and CDR2 (germline): SGHTA, FQGTGA. The CDR3 nucleotides read TGTGCCAGCAGCGCCAACGGAGTCCGGACAGGGGTTACCGGGGAGCTGTTTTTT. Protein sequence: CASSANGVRTGVTGELFF.

The genes are TRBV7-9 and TRBJ2-5; TRBD2 is a possible D gene (5 bases). V was trimmed by 6 bases and J by 6 bases, leaving 8 bases between them. Per the germline V gene, CDR1 is SEHNR and CDR2 is FQNEAQ (reference sequence). The CDR3 covers 11 residues. This CDR3 reads CASRTGKTQYF. The CDR3, as DNA: TGTGCCAGCAGGACGGGGAAGACCCAGTACTTC.

The V and J genes are TRBV5-1 and TRBJ1-6; D is possibly TRBD1 (5 bases). This CDR3 has 14 amino acids. Germline assignment: CDR1 SGHRS and CDR2 YFSETQ. V was pared by 0 bases and J by 8 bases, with 9 bases between. This chain's CDR3 is CASSLDGTDSPLHF. CDR3 bases: TGCGCCAGCAGCTTGGACGGGACGGATTCACCCCTCCACTTT.

The V call is TRBV6-1, the J call TRBJ2-7, with a tentative D call TRBD1 (7 bases). The CDR3 extends over 15 amino acids. CDR1 MNHNS and CDR2 SASEGT come from the germline V gene. Trimming left V 6 bases short and J 4 bases short, with 19 bases between. CDR3 bases: TGTGCCAGCAGGCCAGGGGGGTTAGACTCTTACGAGCAGTACGTC. This codes for CASRPGGLDSYEQYV.

The J gene is TRBJ1-2, the V gene TRBV2; TRBD1 might be the D (6 bases). Per germline, CDR1 SNHLY and CDR2 FYNNEI. This CDR3 is 14 amino acids long. V was pared by 6 bases and J by 3 bases, with 14 bases between. CDR3 residues: CASRPHRGDYGYTF. The CDR3 DNA is TGTGCCAGCAGACCCCATAGGGGGGACTATGGCTACACCTTC. Full variable domain (remainder filled in from reference TRBV2 and TRBJ1-2): EPEVTQTPSHQVTQMGQEVILRCVPISNHLYFYWYRQILGQKVEFLVSFYNNEISEKSEIFDDQFSVERPDGSNFTLKIRSTKLEDSAMYFCASRPHRGDYGYTFGSGTRLTVV.

The CDR3 reads CAVQGSTDTQYF. The DNA of the CDR3 is TGTGCCGTACAGGGATCGACAGATACGCAGTATTTT. J is TRBJ2-3 and V is TRBV10-3; TRBD1 might be the D (6 bases). This CDR3 region has 12 residues. CDR1 is ENHRY and CDR2 is SYGVKD in the germline V gene. V lost 11 bases to trimming and J lost 3 bases, with 12 bases between them.

This chain uses TRBV28 with TRBJ1-5; 10 bases line up with TRBD1. The V gene end was trimmed by 6 bases and the J gene end by 4 bases; junction bases not matched to a gene: 6. The germline CDR1 and CDR2 sequences are MDHEN and SYDVKM. The CDR3 runs to 15 residues. This CDR3 reads CASSQGTGDNQPQHF. The CDR3 DNA follows: TGTGCCAGCAGCCAAGGGACAGGGGATAATCAGCCCCAGCATTTT.

The chain recombines TRBV6-1 with TRBJ1-2, with 8 bases identical to TRBD1. The CDR3 runs to 14 residues. The V and J ends lost 6 bases and 8 bases, in that order; junction bases with no gene match: 11. Germline assignment: CDR1 MNHNS and CDR2 SASEGT. CDR3 nucleotide sequence: TGTGCCAGCAGCGTACTGGGACAGGTCCAAGGCTACACCTTC. Its translation is CASSVLGQVQGYTF.

The chain joins TRBV6-1 to TRBJ1-2, with D hard to call. Trimming removed 3 bases at V and 5 bases at J, with 4 bases between. The germline gives CDR1 MNHNS, CDR2 SASEGT. This CDR3 has 11 residues. The CDR3 sequence: CASSDRYGYTF. The CDR3 bases are TGTGCCAGCAGTGACCGGTATGGCTACACCTTC.

A few counts support this clone. The gene calls are TRBV2 and TRBJ1-6, with 9 positions matching TRBD1. CDR1 is SNHLY, CDR2 FYNNEI, per germline. The CDR3 loop spans 13 amino acids. The V and J ends lost 7 bases and 10 bases, in that order; junction bases with no gene match: 5. CDR3 region: CASKGQGLSPLHF. The DNA for the CDR3 is TGTGCCAGCAAGGGACAGGGATTATCACCCCTCCACTTT.

This clone was counted between two and nine times. V usage is TRBV6-6 and J usage is TRBJ1-2; maybe TRBD1 (6 bases). Germline-derived CDR1 and CDR2 are MNHNY and SVGAGI (reference sequence). CDR3 size: 12 residues. The germline V and J ends were trimmed by 4 bases and 8 bases, with 11 bases remaining between them. CDR3 in DNA: TGTGCCAGCAGTTGGGGGGCGCAGGGCTACACCTTC. Protein product: CASSWGAQGYTF.

The chain carries TRBV30 and TRBJ2-1; D is undetermined. The CDR3 covers 12 residues. Per the germline V gene, CDR1 is GTSNPN and CDR2 is SVGIG (reference sequence). V was shortened by 1 base and J by 15 bases, with 16 bases between the two germline ends. The CDR3 is CAWSGGPHWGFF. The CDR3 DNA reads TGTGCCTGGAGTGGTGGCCCTCACTGGGGGTTCTTC.

V is TRBV6-5 and J is TRBJ2-4, with TRBD1 matching over 8 bases. This CDR3 contains 13 residues. CDR1 MNHEY and CDR2 SVGAGI come from the germline V gene. V lost 6 bases and J lost 8; bases outside the gene matches: 6. In nucleotides, the CDR3 is TGTGCCAGCAGAACTCAGGGGGCCTACATTCAGTACTTC. It yields the protein CASRTQGAYIQYF.

This clone occurred once. The chain employs TRBV2 and TRBJ1-5; D may be TRBD1 (5 bases). The germline gives CDR1 SNHLY, CDR2 FYNNEI. V lost 4 bases to trimming and J lost 1 base, with 8 bases between them. The CDR3 contains 14 residues. CDR3 sequence (DNA): TGTGCCAGCAGTGGAGGGGTAAGCAATCAGCCCCAGCATTTT. Residues: CASSGGVSNQPQHF.